These T cell receptor beta chains were read from a single sample in a study of T cell changes during pregnancy in multiple sclerosis. Libraries were prepared by immunoSEQ multiplex PCR; TCRdb keeps only in-frame clonotypes and omits some of them. The data show about 61,000 clones, about 93% seen once. The sample in question was CD8+ T cells from peripheral blood mononuclear cells, obtained in the third trimester of pregnancy. Receptor source: a female donor with multiple sclerosis, enrolled in a pregnancy study. CDR3s include the opening cysteine and the closing phenylalanine or tryptophan. The D gene is left open where the match is weak. Clone size is not always given. Where it is, it says once, few, many or a class for expanded clones.

TRBJ1-2 NA NA TRBV4-1 TGCGCCAGCAGCCCGGTGAGGACAGCGTATGGCTACACCTTC CASSPVRTAYGYTF
TRBJ1-1 NA NA TRBV27 TGTGCCAGCAGTTTATCACGAGGGAAGAATTTACGTGGGGCTTTCTTT CASSLSRGKNLRGAFF
TRBJ1-2 NA TRBD1 TRBV7-6 TGTGCCAGCAGCTCAGGACAGGGTGATGGCTACACCTTC CASSSGQGDGYTF
TRBJ1-2 NA TRBD1 TRBV2 TGTGCCAGCAGTGCGGGATCAGGGGGGCCAGGCTATGGCTACACCTTC CASSAGSGGPGYGYTF
TRBJ1-2 NA TRBD1 TRBV27 TGTGCCAGCAGTTTCCGTCGACAGGGGTATGGCTACACCTTC CASSFRRQGYGYTF
TRBJ2-1 NA NA TRBV5-1 TGCGCCAGCAGCTACCGGGACACATACAATGAGCAGTTCTTC CASSYRDTYNEQFF
TRBJ2-7 NA TRBD2 TRBV6-1 TGTGCCAGCAGTCCCACAGGACTAGCGGGGGACGAGCAGTACTTC CASSPTGLAGDEQYF
TRBJ1-1 NA NA TRBV28 TGTGCCAGCAGTTTTAGAGGGGGCACTGAAGCTTTCTTT CASSFRGGTEAFF
TRBJ2-3 NA TRBD2 TRBV9 TGTGCCAGCAGCGTAGCCGGTGCGGGAGCGGCAGATACGCAGTATTTT CASSVAGAGAADTQYF
TRBJ2-2 NA NA TRBV18 TGTGCCAGCTCACCACCGGGGGCCCTTCCCGGGGAGCTGTTTTTT CASSPPGALPGELFF
TRBJ2-3 NA TRBD2 TRBV5-1 TGCGCCAGCAGCTTGGGAATGCGGGAGAGGGGCACAGATACGCAGTATTTT CASSLGMRERGTDTQYF
TRBJ1-5 once NA TRBV19 TGTGCCAGTAGTTACCCGGATCAGCCCCAGCATTTT CASSYPDQPQHF
TRBJ2-7 NA NA TRBV7-9 TGTGCCAGCAGCTGGTCATCACTACCGAGCTCCTACGAGCAGTACTTC CASSWSSLPSSYEQYF